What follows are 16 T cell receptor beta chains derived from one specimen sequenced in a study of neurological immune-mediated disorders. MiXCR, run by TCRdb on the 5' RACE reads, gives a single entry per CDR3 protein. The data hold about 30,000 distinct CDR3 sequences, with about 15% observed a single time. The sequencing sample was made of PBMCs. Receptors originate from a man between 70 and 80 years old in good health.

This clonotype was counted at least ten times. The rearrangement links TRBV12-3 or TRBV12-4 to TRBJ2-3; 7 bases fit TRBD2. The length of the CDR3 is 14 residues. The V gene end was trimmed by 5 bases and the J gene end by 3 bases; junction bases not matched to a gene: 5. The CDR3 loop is CASSGRTRTDTQYF. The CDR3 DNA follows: TGTGCCAGCAGTGGAAGGACTAGAACAGATACGCAGTATTTT.

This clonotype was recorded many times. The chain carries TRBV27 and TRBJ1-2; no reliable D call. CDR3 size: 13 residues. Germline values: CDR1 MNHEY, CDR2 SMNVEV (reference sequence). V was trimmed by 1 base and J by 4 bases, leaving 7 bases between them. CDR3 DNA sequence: TGTGCCAGCAGTTTATACGCCACCTATGGCTACACCTTC. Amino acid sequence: CASSLYATYGYTF.

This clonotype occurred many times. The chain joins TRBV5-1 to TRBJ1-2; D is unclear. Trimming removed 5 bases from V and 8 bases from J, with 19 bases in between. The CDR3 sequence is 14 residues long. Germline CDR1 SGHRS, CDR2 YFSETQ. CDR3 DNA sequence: TGCGCCAGCAGGCCCCTTATTACTCAGGAAGGCTACACCTTC. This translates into CASRPLITQEGYTF.

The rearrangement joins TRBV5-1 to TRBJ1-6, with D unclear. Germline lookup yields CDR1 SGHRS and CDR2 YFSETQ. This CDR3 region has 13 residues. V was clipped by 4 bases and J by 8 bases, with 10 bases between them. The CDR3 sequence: CASSMDGDSPLHF. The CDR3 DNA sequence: TGCGCCAGCAGCATGGACGGGGATTCACCCCTCCACTTT.

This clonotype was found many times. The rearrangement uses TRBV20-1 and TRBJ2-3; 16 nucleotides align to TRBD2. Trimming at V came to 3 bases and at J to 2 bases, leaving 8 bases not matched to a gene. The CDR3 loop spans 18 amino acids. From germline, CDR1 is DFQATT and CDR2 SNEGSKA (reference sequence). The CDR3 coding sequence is TGCAGTGCTAGTGGGACTAGCGGGGGGGGCAAGCCCACAGATACGCAGTATTTT. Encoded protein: CSASGTSGGGKPTDTQYF.

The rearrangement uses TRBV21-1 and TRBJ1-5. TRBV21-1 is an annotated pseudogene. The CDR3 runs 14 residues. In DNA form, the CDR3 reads TGTGCCAGCAGCAAAGGGCCCGAGGGACAGCCCCGGCATTTT. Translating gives CASSKGPEGQPRHF.

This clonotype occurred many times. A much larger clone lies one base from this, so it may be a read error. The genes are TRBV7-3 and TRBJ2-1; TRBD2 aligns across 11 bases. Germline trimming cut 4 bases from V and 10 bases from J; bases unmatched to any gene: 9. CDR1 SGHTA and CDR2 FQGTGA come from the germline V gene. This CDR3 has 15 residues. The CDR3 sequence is CASSSLSGGGGEQFF. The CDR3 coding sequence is TGTGCCAGCAGCTCCCTTAGCGGGGGGGGGGGGGAGCAGTTCTTC.

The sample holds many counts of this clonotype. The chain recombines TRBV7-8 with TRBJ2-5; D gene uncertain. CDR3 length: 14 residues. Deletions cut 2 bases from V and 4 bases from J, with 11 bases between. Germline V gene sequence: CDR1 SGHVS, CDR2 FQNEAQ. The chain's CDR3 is CASSLRADAETQYF. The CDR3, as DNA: TGTGCCAGCAGCTTAAGGGCCGACGCAGAGACCCAGTACTTC.

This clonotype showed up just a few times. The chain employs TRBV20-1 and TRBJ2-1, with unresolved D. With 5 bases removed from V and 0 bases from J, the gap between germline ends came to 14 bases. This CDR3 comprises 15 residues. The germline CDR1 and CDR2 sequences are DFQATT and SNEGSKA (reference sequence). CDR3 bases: TGCAGTGCTTTAGACCGCAAGAGCTCCTACAATGAGCAGTTCTTC. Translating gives CSALDRKSSYNEQFF.

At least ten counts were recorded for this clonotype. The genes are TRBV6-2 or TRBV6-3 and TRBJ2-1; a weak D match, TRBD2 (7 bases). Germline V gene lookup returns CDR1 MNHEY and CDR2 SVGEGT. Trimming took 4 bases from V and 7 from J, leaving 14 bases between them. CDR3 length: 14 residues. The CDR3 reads CASSLGGPPNEQFF. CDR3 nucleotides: TGTGCCAGCAGTTTGGGGGGGCCCCCGAATGAGCAGTTCTTC.

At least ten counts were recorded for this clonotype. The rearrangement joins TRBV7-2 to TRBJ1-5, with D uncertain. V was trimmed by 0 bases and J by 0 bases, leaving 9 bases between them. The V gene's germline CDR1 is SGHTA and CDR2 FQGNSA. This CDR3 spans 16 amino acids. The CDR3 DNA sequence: TGTGCCAGCAGCTTAGCGCCTGGATATAGCAATCAGCCCCAGCATTTT. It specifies CASSLAPGYSNQPQHF.

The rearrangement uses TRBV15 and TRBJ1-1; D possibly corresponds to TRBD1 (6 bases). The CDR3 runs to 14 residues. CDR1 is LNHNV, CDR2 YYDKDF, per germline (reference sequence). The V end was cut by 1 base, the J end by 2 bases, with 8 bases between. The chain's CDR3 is CATSRGGGNTEAFF. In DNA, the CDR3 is TGTGCCACCAGCAGAGGAGGGGGAAACACTGAAGCTTTCTTT.

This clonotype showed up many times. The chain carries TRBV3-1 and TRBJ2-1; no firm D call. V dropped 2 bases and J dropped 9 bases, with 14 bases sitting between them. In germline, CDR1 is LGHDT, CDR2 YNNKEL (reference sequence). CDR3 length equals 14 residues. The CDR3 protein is CASSQPRLGGEQFF. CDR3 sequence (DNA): TGTGCCAGCAGCCAACCCCGGCTGGGCGGTGAGCAGTTCTTC.

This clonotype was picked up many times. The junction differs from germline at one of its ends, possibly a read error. CDR3 sequence reads: CASSLGTGISHEQYF. For the CDR3, the DNA is TGTGCCAGCAGCTTGGGGACAGGGATCTCCCACGAGCAGTACTTC. The chain combines TRBV7-2 with TRBJ2-7; 9 bases are a match to TRBD1. This CDR3 spans 15 amino acids. Germline-derived CDR1 and CDR2 are SGHTA and FQGNSA. Variable domain in full (rest from reference TRBV7-2 and TRBJ2-7): GAGVSQSPSNKVTEKGKDVELRCDPISGHTALYWYRQSLGQGLEFLIYFQGNSAPDKSGLPSDRFSAERTGGSVSTLTIQRTQQEDSAVYLCASSLGTGISHEQYFGPGTRLTVT.

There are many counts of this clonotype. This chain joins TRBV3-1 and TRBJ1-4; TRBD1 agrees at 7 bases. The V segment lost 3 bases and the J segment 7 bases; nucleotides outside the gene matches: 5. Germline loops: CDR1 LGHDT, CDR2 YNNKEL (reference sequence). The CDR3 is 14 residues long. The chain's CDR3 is CASSQGTVVEKLFF. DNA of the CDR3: TGTGCCAGCAGCCAGGGGACAGTAGTTGAAAAACTGTTTTTT.

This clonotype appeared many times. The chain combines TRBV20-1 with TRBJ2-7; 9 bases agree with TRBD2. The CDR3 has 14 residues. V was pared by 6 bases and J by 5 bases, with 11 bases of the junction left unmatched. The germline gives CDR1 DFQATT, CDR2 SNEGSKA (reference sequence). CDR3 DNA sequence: TGCAGTGCGCGGACTAGCGAGATTTTCCACGAGCAGTACTTC. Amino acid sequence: CSARTSEIFHEQYF.